The 9 T cell receptor beta chains presented below share a single source sample, sequenced in a study of response to subunit inactivated influenza vaccine. TCRdb used MiXCR to reprocess the RT-PCR reads, holding one entry per CDR3 protein. The sample records 500,000 or so distinct CDR3 sequences, 16% being singletons. The sample in question was CD4+ T cells sorted from PBMCs, obtained around 25 months after vaccination. The receptors come from a man aged 50 to 75 who received an inactivated influenza vaccine.

The genes are TRBV14 and TRBJ2-7, with D perhaps TRBD1 (5 bases). The germline V and J ends were trimmed by 6 bases and 0 bases, with 12 bases remaining between them. Germline CDR1 reads SGHDN; CDR2 reads FVKESK. CDR3 length: 14 residues. CDR3 DNA: TGTGCCAGCAGTCGACAGCCCCTCTCCTACGAGCAGTACTTC. Its protein is CASSRQPLSYEQYF.

About this clonotype: One junction end does not reproduce the germline sequence, and a read error may be involved. V gene TRBV3-1 combines with J gene TRBJ1-1, with TRBD1 identical over 7 bases. The CDR3 spans 15 residues. Germline CDR1 is LGHDT and CDR2 is YNNKEL (reference sequence). CDR3 sequence: CASTQRAQGDTEAFF. The CDR3 DNA reads TGTGCCAGCACCCAAAGAGCGCAGGGGGACACTGAAGCTTTCTTT.

The genes are TRBV12-3 or TRBV12-4 and TRBJ2-3; D is tentatively TRBD1 or TRBD2 (5 bases each). Deletions cut 3 bases from V and 4 bases from J, with 14 bases between. The CDR3 totals 15 residues. In nucleotides, the CDR3 is TGTGCCAGCAGTTTTCAGGGCGGGTCAGCAGATACGCAGTATTTT. Translating it yields CASSFQGGSADTQYF.

The chain carries TRBV20-1 and TRBJ2-7; the match to TRBD1 covers 10 bases. V dropped 6 bases and J dropped 5; count of bases not matched to a gene: 7. There are 13 residues in the CDR3. Per the germline V gene, CDR1 is DFQATT and CDR2 is SNEGSKA (reference sequence). The CDR3 DNA is TGCAGTGCCAAGACAGGGGGCATCGACGAGCAGTACTTC. Translating it yields CSAKTGGIDEQYF.

The V call is TRBV6-6, the J call TRBJ2-5; D remains unclear. The V end was cut by 7 bases, the J end by 2 bases, with 11 bases between. CDR1 is MNHNY, CDR2 SVGAGI, per germline (reference sequence). The CDR3 contains 13 residues. The CDR3 DNA follows: TGTGCCAGCACCCGGTCCCTACAAGAGACCCAGTACTTC. Amino acids: CASTRSLQETQYF.

The gene calls are TRBV20-1 and TRBJ2-7, with TRBD1 matching over 11 bases. The CDR3 consists of 13 residues. V dropped 6 bases and J dropped 5; count of bases not matched to a gene: 6. In germline, CDR1 is DFQATT, CDR2 SNEGSKA (reference sequence). In DNA, the CDR3 is TGCAGTGCCAGCCGGGACAGGGGGAACGAGCAGTACTTC. It codes for CSASRDRGNEQYF.

In this sample, this clonotype turned up a few times. V is TRBV15 and J is TRBJ2-7; 7 bases fit TRBD2. Trimming removed 4 bases from V and 5 bases from J; junction bases left unmatched: 8. Germline loops: CDR1 LNHNV, CDR2 YYDKDF (reference sequence). The CDR3 spans 14 residues. In nucleotides, the CDR3 is TGTGCCACCAGCAAGGGACTAAGCGTCCACGAGCAGTACTTC. It translates to CATSKGLSVHEQYF.

This clonotype was found a few times. The genes are TRBV7-2 and TRBJ2-4; 9 bases align to TRBD1. V gave up 4 bases and J gave up 7 bases; unmatched junction bases: 5. The CDR3 length is 14 residues. Per the germline V gene, CDR1 is SGHTA and CDR2 is FQGNSA. The CDR3: CASSSGTGMNIQYF. The CDR3, as DNA: TGTGCCAGCAGCTCCGGGACAGGGATGAACATTCAGTACTTC.

This clonotype has just a few counts. This chain uses TRBV7-2 with TRBJ2-2; 8 bases agree with TRBD2. V shed 2 bases and J 5 bases; nucleotides not matched to a gene: 7. In germline, CDR1 is SGHTA, CDR2 FQGNSA. The CDR3 covers 16 residues. The CDR3 nucleotides are TGTGCCAGCAGCTTAACTAGCGGATCGGGAACCGGGGAGCTGTTTTTT. Its translation is CASSLTSGSGTGELFF. The full variable domain, completed using reference TRBV7-2 and TRBJ2-2, is GAGVSQSPSNKVTEKGKDVELRCDPISGHTALYWYRQSLGQGLEFLIYFQGNSAPDKSGLPSDRFSAERTGGSVSTLTIQRTQQEDSAVYLCASSLTSGSGTGELFFGEGSRLTVL.